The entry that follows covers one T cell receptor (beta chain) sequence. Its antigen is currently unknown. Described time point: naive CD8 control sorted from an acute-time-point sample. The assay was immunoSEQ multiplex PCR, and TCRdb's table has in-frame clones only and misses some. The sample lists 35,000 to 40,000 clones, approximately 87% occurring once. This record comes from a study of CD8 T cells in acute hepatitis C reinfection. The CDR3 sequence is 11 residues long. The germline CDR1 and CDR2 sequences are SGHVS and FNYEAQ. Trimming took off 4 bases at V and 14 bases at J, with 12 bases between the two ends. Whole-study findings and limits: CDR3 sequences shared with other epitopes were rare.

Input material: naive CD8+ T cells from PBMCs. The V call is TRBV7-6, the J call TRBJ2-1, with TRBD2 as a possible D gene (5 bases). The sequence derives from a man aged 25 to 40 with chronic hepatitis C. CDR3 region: CASSSGLEKFF. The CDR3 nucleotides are TGTGCCAGCAGCTCTGGACTGGAGAAGTTCTTC.